One and the same sample provided the 10 T cell receptor beta chains below, sequenced in a study of TIL therapy for anti-PD-1-resistant metastatic lung cancer. The time point is: pre-treatment sample, taken before nivolumab and TIL therapy. Sequencing used immunoSEQ v3. The assay was immunoSEQ multiplex PCR, and TCRdb's table has in-frame clones only and misses some. This table holds tens of thousands of clones, around 87% found once. Material: blood, obtained at baseline. These receptor sequences come from a person aged 30 to 80 with non-small cell lung cancer.

The chain couples TRBV5-4 to TRBJ2-5; 7 nucleotides agree with TRBD1. Per the germline V gene, CDR1 is SGHNT and CDR2 is YYREEE (reference sequence). The CDR3 extends over 17 amino acids. The J segment lost 2 bases and the V segment lost 3 bases, leaving 13 bases of the junction unmatched. The CDR3 is CASSYRLGTAEQETQYF. CDR3 nucleotides: TGTGCCAGCAGCTACCGATTAGGGACAGCAGAACAAGAGACCCAGTACTTC.

The sample holds one count of this clone. The chain is built from TRBV14 and TRBJ2-7; 14 bases match TRBD2. CDR3 length: 21 amino acids. Germline CDR1 reads SGHDN; CDR2 reads FVKESK. The V segment lost 1 base and the J segment 3 bases; nucleotides outside the gene matches: 17. In nucleotides, the CDR3 is TGTGCCAGCAGCCAAGGTACCCTCGAACCGGGACTAGCGGGAGACTACTACGAGCAGTACTTC. Amino acid sequence: CASSQGTLEPGLAGDYYEQYF.

The chain couples TRBV3-1 (or the pseudogene TRBV3-2) to TRBJ2-2; no reliable D call. There are 13 residues in the CDR3. With 6 bases removed from V and 8 bases from J, the gap between germline ends came to 13 bases. Germline CDR1 LGHDT, CDR2 YNNKEL (reference sequence). The CDR3 sequence: CASSQKPRGELFF. CDR3 bases: TGTGCCAGCAGTCAAAAACCGAGGGGGGAGCTGTTTTTT.

The rearrangement joins TRBV19 to TRBJ2-3, with 11 bases that match TRBD2. V lost 6 bases and J lost 4; bases outside the gene matches: 9. The germline CDR1 and CDR2 sequences are LNHDA and SQIVND (reference sequence). This CDR3 spans 16 amino acids. The CDR3 here is CASRQSGLAVSDTQYF. In DNA, the CDR3 is TGTGCCAGTAGGCAATCGGGACTAGCGGTGTCAGATACGCAGTATTTT.

V usage is TRBV6-5 and J usage is TRBJ2-7; D call uncertain. The CDR3 contains 13 residues. Trimming left V 4 bases short and J 3 bases short, with 10 bases between. Germline CDR1 MNHEY, CDR2 SVGAGI. CDR3 amino acids: CASSSPPDYEQYF. For the CDR3, the DNA is TGTGCCAGCAGTTCGCCGCCCGACTACGAGCAGTACTTC.

The V gene is TRBV7-9, the J gene TRBJ2-5, with TRBD2 matching over 11 bases. In germline, CDR1 is SEHNR, CDR2 FQNEAQ (reference sequence). V shed 4 bases and J 3 bases; nucleotides not matched to a gene: 1. This CDR3 has 14 amino acids. In nucleotides, the CDR3 is TGTGCCAGCAGCTCGGGACTAGCGGAAGAGACCCAGTACTTC. Its protein is CASSSGLAEETQYF. The entire variable domain, with the rest obtained from reference TRBV7-9 and TRBJ2-5, is as follows: DTGVSQNPRHKITKRGQNVTFRCDPISEHNRLYWYRQTLGQGPEFLTYFQNEAQLEKSRLLSDRFSAERPKGSFSTLEIQRTEQGDSAMYLCASSSGLAEETQYFGPGTRLLVL.

The chain has TRBV2 and TRBJ2-3; tentatively, D is TRBD1 or TRBD2 (6 bases each). CDR3 length equals 14 residues. The V gene lost 9 bases and the J gene lost 2 bases, with 15 bases spanning the gap. Germline CDR1 is SNHLY and CDR2 is FYNNEI. DNA of the CDR3: TGTGCCAGTCGATGGGGGCGGGACACAGATACGCAGTATTTT. Translation: CASRWGRDTDTQYF.

The V gene is TRBV27, the J gene TRBJ2-7; 8 bases line up with TRBD2. J gave up 4 bases and V 6 bases, and 11 bases lay outside the gene matches. From germline, CDR1 is MNHEY and CDR2 SMNVEV (reference sequence). The CDR3 spans 15 residues. Here the CDR3 reads CASRAPGTSRYEQYF. DNA for the CDR3: TGTGCCAGCAGGGCCCCCGGGACTAGTCGGTACGAGCAGTACTTC.

This chain connects TRBV6-5 to TRBJ1-5, with 8 bases aligning to TRBD1. This CDR3 is 15 amino acids long. Per the germline V gene, CDR1 is MNHEY and CDR2 is SVGAGI. The V segment lost 5 bases and the J segment 7 bases; nucleotides outside the gene matches: 10. The CDR3 DNA reads TGTGCCAGCAGTCCCTCCACAGGGGGGTGGCAGCCCCAGCATTTT. It specifies CASSPSTGGWQPQHF.

This clone showed up just a few times. The J gene is TRBJ1-6, the V gene TRBV27, with 9 bases aligning to TRBD1. The junction had 6 bases not matched to a gene; V was cut back by 5 bases and J by 7 bases. This CDR3 is 15 amino acids long. CDR1 is MNHEY and CDR2 is SMNVEV in the germline V gene (reference sequence). CDR3 sequence: CASSPGTGMNSPLHF. As DNA, the CDR3 is TGTGCCAGCAGTCCTGGGACAGGGATGAATTCACCCCTCCACTTT.